Listed below are T cell receptor beta chains from one sample, sequenced in a study of breast tumors, draining lymph nodes, adjacent tissues. TCRdb re-called the multiplex PCR reads with MiXCR, one entry per CDR3 protein. The sample lists roughly 260,000 distinct CDR3 sequences, about 30% occurring once. Sequenced material: axillary lymph node tissue. Source of these receptors: a female donor with breast cancer. Some clones in this sample may be carry-over from other donors' samples. The CDR3 runs from the conserved cysteine through the conserved F or W. A D gene is named only where the DNA matches it firmly. The size entry is marked missing in some rows and otherwise reads once, few, many or a size class.

>many|TRBJ2-3|TRBV7-3|TRBD2
CASSPIAGHTDTQYF
TGTGCCAGCAGCCCCATAGCGGGGCACACAGATACGCAGTATTTT
>NA|TRBJ2-3|TRBV30|NA
CAWSVRGEGTQYF
TGTGCCTGGAGTGTACGTGGCGAGGGGACGCAGTATTTT
>many|TRBJ2-3|TRBV7-8|TRBD2
CASSLLAGVADTQYF
TGTGCCAGCAGCCTACTAGCGGGAGTAGCAGATACGCAGTATTTT
>NA|TRBJ2-7|TRBV6-1|NA
CATLPSRGNEQYF
TGTGCCACACTACCGAGCCGCGGGAACGAGCAGTACTTC
>NA|TRBJ2-7|TRBV2|NA
CASRGTVSYEQYF
TGTGCCAGCAGAGGGACGGTCTCCTACGAGCAGTACTTC
>NA|TRBJ1-4|TRBV7-9|NA
CASSFGGNEKLFF
TGTGCCAGCAGCTTTGGGGGGAACGAAAAACTGTTTTTT
>many|TRBJ2-3|TRBV12-3/TRBV12-4|NA
CASSFTGEGDTQYF
TGTGCCAGCAGTTTCACAGGGGAGGGAGATACGCAGTATTTT
>many|TRBJ1-6|TRBV30|NA
CAWSSAYSPLHF
TGTGCCTGGAGTTCTGCTTATTCACCCCTCCACTTT
>many|TRBJ1-3|TRBV19|TRBD1
CACNRDSRTSNTIYF
TGTGCCTGTAACCGGGACAGCCGGACTTCAAACACCATATATTTT
>many|TRBJ2-7|TRBV15|NA
CATSRGDDYEQYF
TGTGCCACCAGCCGTGGGGACGACTACGAGCAGTACTTC
>many|TRBJ2-7|TRBV6-5|TRBD1
CASSWTGGREQYF
TGTGCCAGCAGTTGGACAGGGGGCAGGGAGCAGTACTTC
>many|TRBJ2-2|TRBV7-9|NA
CAPGTANTGELFF
TGTGCCCCAGGGACCGCGAACACCGGGGAGCTGTTTTTT
>many|TRBJ2-5|TRBV7-7|NA
CASSLVGSFETQYF
TGTGCTAGCAGCTTAGTCGGTAGCTTCGAGACCCAGTACTTC
>many|TRBJ2-1|TRBV4-1|NA
CASSQGQYNEQFF
TGCGCCAGCAGCCAAGGCCAATACAATGAGCAGTTCTTC
>NA|TRBJ2-7|TRBV6-5|NA
CASRPHRETFYEQYF
TGTGCCAGCAGACCCCACAGGGAGACTTTCTACGAGCAGTACTTC
>NA|TRBJ1-2|TRBV20-1|NA
CSVQLQVYGYTF
TGCAGTGTACAGCTACAGGTCTATGGCTACACCTTC
>many|TRBJ2-1|TRBV15|NA
CATAGTSLNEQFF
TGTGCCACTGCCGGGACGTCCCTAAATGAGCAGTTCTTC
>many|TRBJ2-7|TRBV20-1|TRBD2
CSASSGGSYEQYF
TGCAGTGCTAGTAGCGGGGGGTCCTACGAGCAGTACTTC
>many|TRBJ2-7|TRBV15|TRBD2
CATSRGRAGGNYEQYF
TGTGCCACCAGCAGAGGACGGGCGGGGGGGAACTACGAGCAGTACTTC
>many|TRBJ2-5|TRBV20-1|NA
CSAFDSTHGETQYF
TGCAGTGCTTTTGACTCCACGCATGGAGAGACCCAGTACTTC
>many|TRBJ1-2|TRBV20-1|NA
CSATHTGLYGYTF
TGCAGTGCTACCCACACAGGGCTCTATGGCTACACCTTC
>many|TRBJ1-6|TRBV19|TRBD1
CASSTSRGSSPLHF
TGTGCCAGTAGTACCTCCAGGGGGAGTTCACCCCTCCACTTT
>many|TRBJ2-3|TRBV9|NA
CASSAMGADTQYF
TGTGCCAGCAGCGCGATGGGAGCAGATACGCAGTATTTT
>NA|TRBJ1-2|TRBV12-3/TRBV12-4|NA
CASSFASQSDGYTF
TGTGCCAGCAGTTTCGCGAGCCAGTCCGATGGCTACACCTTC
>many|TRBJ1-5|TRBV20-1|NA
CSAQIPQGGRNQPQHF
TGCAGTGCCCAAATCCCCCAGGGAGGTCGCAATCAGCCCCAGCATTTT
>many|TRBJ1-5|TRBV5-1|NA
CASSLRTATNPVQPQHF
TGCGCCAGCAGCTTGAGGACAGCTACAAATCCGGTGCAGCCCCAGCATTTT
>many|TRBJ1-2|TRBV19|TRBD1
CASSIRGGAGYGYTF
TGTGCCAGTAGTATACGAGGGGGCGCTGGGTATGGCTACACCTTC
>many|TRBJ2-3|TRBV5-1|NA
CASSLTPSTDTQYF
TGCGCCAGCAGCTTGACTCCCAGCACAGATACGCAGTATTTT
>NA|TRBJ1-4|TRBV9|NA
CASSREDSEKLFF
TGTGCCAGCAGTCGAGAGGATTCTGAAAAACTGTTTTTT
>NA|TRBJ1-5|TRBV28|NA
CASSRSGTTPNQPQHF
TGTGCCAGCAGTCGCTCCGGGACGACCCCCAATCAGCCCCAGCATTTT
>many|TRBJ2-3|TRBV5-1|NA
CASSLGATGTDTQYF
TGCGCCAGCAGCTTGGGGGCAACGGGAACAGATACGCAGTATTTT
>many|TRBJ2-3|TRBV9|NA
CASSVVGAGATDTQYF
TGTGCCAGCAGCGTAGTTGGAGCGGGTGCCACAGATACGCAGTATTTT
>many|TRBJ1-5|TRBV5-6|TRBD1
CASSTWTGQGNQPQHF
TGTGCCAGCAGCACCTGGACAGGCCAGGGCAATCAGCCCCAGCATTTT
>NA|TRBJ2-3|TRBV12-3/TRBV12-4|TRBD2
CASSFFAGEYGTDTQYF
TGTGCCAGCAGTTTCTTCGCGGGAGAGTATGGCACAGATACGCAGTATTTT
>NA|TRBJ2-2|TRBV15|NA
CATSTGQKNTGELFF
TGTGCCACCAGTACCGGACAGAAGAACACCGGGGAGCTGTTTTTT
>few|TRBJ2-3|TRBV18|NA
CASSTTGGAEDTQYF
TGTGCCAGCTCAACCACGGGGGGCGCGGAAGATACGCAGTATTTT
>many|TRBJ2-5|TRBV5-5|NA
CASSLEVSGTQYF
TGTGCCAGCAGCTTGGAGGTTTCCGGGACCCAGTACTTC
>many|TRBJ1-5|TRBV6-1|NA
CASSEIWDILSNQPQHF
TGTGCCAGCAGTGAAATTTGGGACATCCTTAGCAATCAGCCCCAGCATTTT
>NA|TRBJ1-4|TRBV30|NA
CAWSEGLANEKLFF
TGTGCCTGGAGTGAGGGACTGGCTAATGAAAAACTGTTTTTT
>NA|TRBJ2-5|TRBV6-4|NA
CASSYTAKGETQYF
TGTGCCAGCAGTTATACTGCTAAGGGGGAGACCCAGTACTTC
>once|TRBJ2-5|TRBV29-1|NA
CSVRRGETQYF
TGCAGCGTACGGAGGGGAGAGACCCAGTACTTC
>NA|TRBJ1-4|TRBV29-1|NA
CSGLKGGSAEKLFF
TGCAGCGGGCTGAAGGGAGGGAGTGCGGAAAAACTGTTTTTT
>many|TRBJ2-7|TRBV11-2|NA
CASSFRGSGFEQYF
TGTGCCAGCAGCTTTAGAGGGAGCGGGTTCGAGCAGTACTTC
>many|TRBJ2-1|TRBV18|TRBD2
CASSSGGEQFF
TGTGCCAGCTCGTCGGGGGGTGAGCAGTTCTTC
>NA|TRBJ1-1|TRBV29-1|NA
CSVSGGAGTEAFF
TGCAGCGTTTCTGGGGGCGCGGGGACTGAAGCTTTCTTT
>NA|TRBJ2-5|TRBV20-1|NA
CSARLGETQSF
TGCAGTGCTAGACTAGGAGAGACCCAGTCCTTC
>many|TRBJ2-7|TRBV5-4|NA
CASSLVTGSSYEQYF
TGTGCCAGCAGCTTGGTAACAGGCTCATCCTACGAGCAGTACTTC
>many|TRBJ2-3|TRBV11-2|TRBD1
CASSLGGQATDTQYF
TGTGCCAGCAGCTTAGGAGGACAGGCCACAGATACGCAGTATTTT
>many|TRBJ2-7|TRBV20-1|NA
CSASKELKQYF
TGCAGTGCTAGTAAGGAGCTTAAGCAGTACTTC
>few|TRBJ1-1|TRBV14|NA
CASSRWRWTEAFF
TGTGCCAGCAGCCGATGGAGATGGACTGAAGCTTTCTTT